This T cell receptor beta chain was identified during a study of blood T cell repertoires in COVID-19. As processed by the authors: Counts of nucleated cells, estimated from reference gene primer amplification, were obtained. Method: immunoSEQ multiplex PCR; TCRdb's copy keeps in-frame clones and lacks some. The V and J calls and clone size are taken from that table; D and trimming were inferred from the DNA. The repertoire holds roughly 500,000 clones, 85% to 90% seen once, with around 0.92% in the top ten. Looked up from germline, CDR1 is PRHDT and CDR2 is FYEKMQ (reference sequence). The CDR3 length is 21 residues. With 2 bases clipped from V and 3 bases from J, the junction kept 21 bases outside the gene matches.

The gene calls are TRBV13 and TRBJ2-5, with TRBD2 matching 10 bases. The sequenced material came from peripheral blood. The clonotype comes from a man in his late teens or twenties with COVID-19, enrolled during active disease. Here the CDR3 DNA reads TGTGCCAGCAGCTTATCGCTTGGCGTAGGAGGTGAGCGGGGGGGCGAAGAGACCCAGTACTTC. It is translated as CASSLSLGVGGERGGEETQYF.